The rows below give T cell receptor beta chains drawn from one sample of a study of T-cell memory formation after mild COVID-19. Each CDR3 protein gets one entry after TCRdb re-called the 5' RACE reads with MiXCR. The sample lists roughly 610,000 distinct CDR3 sequences; around 15% were seen once. The source material was PBMCs or a T cell subset sorted from them (not recorded which). These receptors were obtained from an adult woman who had mild COVID-19 (a few samples of this study predate the infection). Cell type and time point are not known. CDR3s include the opening cysteine and the closing phenylalanine or tryptophan. A D gene is named only where the DNA matches it firmly. The size field is filled for only some rows; it gives once, few, many or a size class.

abundance	v_gene	j_gene	len	d_gene	CDR3nt	CDR3aa
NA	TRBV3-1	TRBJ1-1	16	TRBD1	TGTGCCAGCAGCCATCCGAGCGGACAGGGGGACACTGAAGCTTTCTTT	CASSHPSGQGDTEAFF
few	TRBV11-2	TRBJ1-2	15	NA	TGTGCCAGCAGCTTAGAGGCCGGGACTAACTATGGCTACACCTTC	CASSLEAGTNYGYTF
NA	TRBV11-2	TRBJ1-2	14	NA	TGTGCCAGCAGCTTAGCCCTCCAGGGCGGTGGCTACACCTTC	CASSLALQGGGYTF
few	TRBV6-5	TRBJ1-2	17	TRBD1	TGTGCCAGCACCCTAGTGAAGACAGGGGGCTCGTACTATGGCTACACCTTC	CASTLVKTGGSYYGYTF
NA	TRBV7-6	TRBJ2-2	17	NA	TGTGCCAGCAGCTCAAAACCCCCAGGAGGGAACACCGGGGAGCTGTTTTTT	CASSSKPPGGNTGELFF
NA	TRBV6-1	TRBJ2-2	15	TRBD1	TGTGCCAGCCGCAGGGACAGGGGAAACACCGGGGAGCTGTTTTTT	CASRRDRGNTGELFF
few	TRBV20-1	TRBJ1-5	14	NA	TGCAGTGCTAGAGGAAATCGGGCCAATCAGCCCCAGCATTTT	CSARGNRANQPQHF
NA	TRBV2	TRBJ1-1	12	TRBD1	TGTGCCAGCAGTGAAGGGACAGGGAGTGTTTTCTTT	CASSEGTGSVFF
NA	TRBV7-6	TRBJ2-1	19	TRBD2	TGTGCCAGCAGCTCCCCCGGGGGACTAGCGGGAGGCAGGGGGTATGAGCAGTTCTTC	CASSSPGGLAGGRGYEQFF
few	TRBV7-6	TRBJ1-1	15	NA	TGTGCCAGCAGCTTAGGCCCTTGGGAGAACACTGAAGCTTTCTTT	CASSLGPWENTEAFF
few	TRBV20-1	TRBJ2-2	14	NA	TGCAGTGCTGGGTCAGGGACGCTGGGCGGGGAGCTGTTTTTT	CSAGSGTLGGELFF
NA	TRBV15	TRBJ1-6	17	TRBD1	TGTGCCACCAGCAGAGCTTCAAACAGGGGGCTAAATTCACCCCTCCACTTT	CATSRASNRGLNSPLHF
NA	TRBV12-3/TRBV12-4	TRBJ2-5	12	NA	TGTGCCAGCAGTTTGTCCCCGGAGACCCAGTACTTC	CASSLSPETQYF
NA	TRBV6-5	TRBJ2-1	15	TRBD1	TGTGCCAGCAGTCGACAGGGGGTAGTTGGCAATGAGCAGTTCTTC	CASSRQGVVGNEQFF
NA	TRBV10-3	TRBJ2-5	15	TRBD2	TGTGCCATCAGTGAGAAGAGCGGGGGGGATGAGACCCAGTACTTC	CAISEKSGGDETQYF
NA	TRBV20-1	TRBJ1-5	13	TRBD1	TGCAGTGCGCCGGGACAGCGCAATCAGCCCCAGCATTTT	CSAPGQRNQPQHF
NA	TRBV29-1	TRBJ2-5	13	NA	TGCAGCGTTGAAGACGAGAGCCAAGAGACCCAGTACTTC	CSVEDESQETQYF
NA	TRBV18	TRBJ1-1	16	TRBD1	TGTGCCAGCTCACCAAACAGGGGGCTTTCGGACACTGAAGCTTTCTTT	CASSPNRGLSDTEAFF
NA	TRBV18	TRBJ2-3	12	NA	TGTGCCAGCTCCACCCAGATCGATACGCAGTATTTT	CASSTQIDTQYF
NA	TRBV7-8	TRBJ1-4	16	NA	TGTGCCAGCAGCCAGATACAGGGAGCCAGGGGTGAAAAACTGTTTTTT	CASSQIQGARGEKLFF
NA	TRBV20-1	TRBJ1-2	12	NA	TGCAGTGCTAGCCCGGGACGTAGCAGCTACACCTTC	CSASPGRSSYTF
few	TRBV4-2	TRBJ1-6	17	NA	TGTGCCAGCAGCCAAACGGGGTTCGGCTCCTATAATTCACCCCTCCACTTT	CASSQTGFGSYNSPLHF
NA	TRBV25-1	TRBJ2-7	15	NA	TGTGCCAGCAGTGCCAAAGTAGGGGGGCCCTACGAGCAGTACTTC	CASSAKVGGPYEQYF
NA	TRBV19	TRBJ2-2	13	NA	TGTGCCATTTCGGTCGGGGGTACCGGGGAGCTGTTTTTT	CAISVGGTGELFF
few	TRBV12-3/TRBV12-4	TRBJ1-3	11	NA	TGTGCCAGCAGTCTCCCCGCAACCATATATTTT	CASSLPATIYF
NA	TRBV30	TRBJ1-2	13	NA	TGTGCCTGGAGAGTAGGAGCTTACTATGGCTACACCTTC	CAWRVGAYYGYTF
few	TRBV7-9	TRBJ2-7	13	NA	TGTGCCAGCAGCTTAGCGCAGTATTACGAGCAGTACTTC	CASSLAQYYEQYF
NA	TRBV14	TRBJ2-1	21	TRBD1	TGTGCCAGCAGCCCCCACCTCGGACAGGGGAGGTGGCGGGAGCCCTACAATGAGCAGTTCTTC	CASSPHLGQGRWREPYNEQFF
NA	TRBV6-2/TRBV6-3	TRBJ2-7	12	NA	TGTGCCAGCAGTTACTCTCTTGGCGAGCAGTACTTC	CASSYSLGEQYF
NA	TRBV6-1	TRBJ2-7	16	TRBD2	TGTGCCAGCAGTGTACAGACTAGCGGGGGGGCCCACGAGCAGTACTTC	CASSVQTSGGAHEQYF
NA	TRBV6-6	TRBJ2-5	12	TRBD2	TGTGCGTGCAATAGCGGGGAAGAGACCCAGTACTTC	CACNSGEETQYF
NA	TRBV7-9	TRBJ2-3	14	TRBD2	TGTGCCAGCAGTGCGGGAGGGGGGCCAGATACGCAGTATTTT	CASSAGGGPDTQYF
few	TRBV12-3/TRBV12-4	TRBJ2-2	14	NA	TGTGCCAGCAGTTCTCTGATGAACACCGGGGAGCTGTTTTTT	CASSSLMNTGELFF
NA	TRBV24-1	TRBJ1-5	16	TRBD1	TGTGCCACCAGTGATTCAGGAGGGGACAGGGAGCAGCCCCAGCATTTT	CATSDSGGDREQPQHF
NA	TRBV20-1	TRBJ2-5	12	TRBD1	TGCAGTGCTCCTGGGACAGGTCAGACCCAGTACTTC	CSAPGTGQTQYF
few	TRBV7-6	TRBJ2-2	15	NA	TGTGCCAGCAGCCAACAGGGTCCGAACACCGGGGAGCTGTTTTTT	CASSQQGPNTGELFF
few	TRBV20-1	TRBJ1-2	12	TRBD1	TGCAGTGCTCAGGGGGCCGGCTATGGCTACACCTTC	CSAQGAGYGYTF
NA	TRBV6-5	TRBJ2-7	15	NA	TGTGCCAGCAGTCGCCAAGACACACCCTCCTACGAGCAGTACTTC	CASSRQDTPSYEQYF
NA	TRBV3-1	TRBJ2-7	11	NA	TGTGCCAGCAGCCGACAGAATGAGCAGTACTTC	CASSRQNEQYF
many	TRBV5-1	TRBJ2-5	14	NA	TGCGCCAGCAGCTTGGTGGGGAACCAAGAGACCCAGTACTTC	CASSLVGNQETQYF
many	TRBV12-3/TRBV12-4	TRBJ2-3	15	NA	TGTGCCAGCAGTCCCCTAAGCGGGAGCACAGATACGCAGTATTTT	CASSPLSGSTDTQYF
few	TRBV7-3	TRBJ2-3	14	NA	TGTGCCAGCAGCTCTGGACCGAACACAGATACGCAGTATTTT	CASSSGPNTDTQYF
NA	TRBV19	TRBJ2-7	13	NA	TGTGCCAGTACGCAGGGTAGTTCCTACGAGCAGTACTTC	CASTQGSSYEQYF
few	TRBV20-1	TRBJ2-4	15	NA	TGCAGTGCCTCCGACGGCGGCTTAGCCAAAAACATTCAGTACTTC	CSASDGGLAKNIQYF
few	TRBV6-6	TRBJ2-6	14	TRBD1	TGTGCCAGCAGGACAGGGGAAGGGACCAACGTCCTGACTTTC	CASRTGEGTNVLTF
few	TRBV7-2	TRBJ2-5	15	NA	TGTGCCAGCAGCTCAGGACTACTAATCCAAGAGACCCAGTACTTC	CASSSGLLIQETQYF
few	TRBV12-3/TRBV12-4	TRBJ1-1	18	TRBD1	TGTGCCAGCAGTTTCGTAACAGGGGGAAAGGGATTTAGCACTGAAGCTTTCTTT	CASSFVTGGKGFSTEAFF
NA	TRBV27	TRBJ1-1	15	NA	TGTGCCAGCAGTTTAGGGACGACGGTGAACACTGAAGCTTTCTTT	CASSLGTTVNTEAFF
many	TRBV29-1	TRBJ2-2	13	NA	TGCAGCGTTGCACTCGCTGACACCGGGGAGCTGTTTTTT	CSVALADTGELFF
few	TRBV6-5	TRBJ2-4	19	TRBD2	TGTGCCAGCAGTTACATGGGAACGCTAGCGGGGGGCCCCAAAAACATTCAGTACTTC	CASSYMGTLAGGPKNIQYF
once	TRBV5-1	TRBJ2-1	15	NA	TGCGCCAGCAGCTTGGGGCCTAGGACCGGTGGTGAGCAGTTCTTC	CASSLGPRTGGEQFF
few	TRBV7-3	TRBJ2-2	13	NA	TGTGCCAGCAGCTCCTCGGGCCCCGGGGAGCTGTTTTTT	CASSSSGPGELFF
few	TRBV20-1	TRBJ1-5	14	NA	TGCAGTGCTAGAACGGGTGAAGGTGGTCAGCCCCAGCATTTT	CSARTGEGGQPQHF
few	TRBV11-2	TRBJ2-1	15	NA	TGTGCCAGCAGCTCGAACCGGGACCCAGGCTATGAGCAGTTCTTC	CASSSNRDPGYEQFF